These 5 T cell receptor beta chains came from one sample sequenced in a study of OX40 agonist ivuxolimab in advanced cancers. The assay was immunoSEQ multiplex PCR, and TCRdb's table has in-frame clones only and misses some. The sample consists of approximately 73,000 clones, approximately 86% of them appearing once. The input for sequencing was CD4+ or CD8+ T cells sorted from blood, taken in a trial of the OX40 agonist ivuxolimab. The receptor set was obtained from an adult with an advanced solid tumor such as melanoma, head and neck, liver or kidney cancer.

About this clone: The identical CDR3 is also encoded by other nucleotide sequences in the sample. The chain joins TRBV9 to TRBJ2-6; D uncertain. CDR3 length: 15 amino acids. CDR1 SGDLS and CDR2 YYNGEE come from the germline V gene. V was clipped by 2 bases and J by 0 bases, with 6 bases between them. CDR3 region: CASSVGVSGANVLTF. In DNA, the CDR3 is TGTGCCAGCAGCGTTGGAGTCTCTGGGGCCAACGTCCTGACTTTC.

This clone was observed a few times. The chain is built from TRBV18 and TRBJ2-3; 8 nucleotides align to TRBD1. V trimming: 6 bases; J trimming: 3 bases; junction bases outside the gene matches: 8. The CDR3 spans 15 residues. Germline V gives CDR1 KGHSH, CDR2 LQKENI. For the CDR3, the DNA is TGTGCCAGCTCCCCGGGACAGGTTACAACAGATACGCAGTATTTT. Translated, it gives CASSPGQVTTDTQYF.

The V call is TRBV18, the J call TRBJ1-2; TRBD1 might be the D (5 bases). Germline V CDR1 and CDR2: KGHSH, LQKENI. V was clipped by 2 bases and J by 3 bases, with 13 bases between them. This CDR3 has 15 residues. CDR3 sequence (DNA): TGTGCCAGCTCACCATCAAGGGGCCGGGACTATGGCTACACCTTC. It codes for CASSPSRGRDYGYTF. The complete variable domain, with remaining parts taken from reference TRBV18 and TRBJ1-2, reads NAGVMQNPRHLVRRRGQEARLRCSPMKGHSHVYWYRQLPEEGLKFMVYLQKENIIDESGMPKERFSAEFPKEGPSILRIQQVVRGDSAAYFCASSPSRGRDYGYTFGSGTRLTVV.

J is TRBJ2-1 and V is TRBV7-9, with a possible D match to TRBD2 (5 bases). V dropped 4 bases and J dropped 5 bases, with 6 bases sitting between them. Germline CDR1 and CDR2: SEHNR and FQNEAQ (reference sequence). The CDR3 extends over 12 amino acids. The CDR3 here is CASSSLDNEQFF. DNA for the CDR3: TGTGCCAGCAGCTCACTAGACAATGAGCAGTTCTTC.

This chain's CDR3 is CASNAGQGSSGNTIYF. The CDR3 nucleotides read TGCGCCAGCAACGCAGGACAGGGGAGCTCTGGAAACACCATATATTTT. This rearrangement joins TRBV5-1 to TRBJ1-3; 9 bases align to TRBD1. Germline V CDR1 and CDR2: SGHRS, YFSETQ. The CDR3 is 16 amino acids. The V and J ends lost 6 bases and 0 bases, in that order; junction bases with no gene match: 7.